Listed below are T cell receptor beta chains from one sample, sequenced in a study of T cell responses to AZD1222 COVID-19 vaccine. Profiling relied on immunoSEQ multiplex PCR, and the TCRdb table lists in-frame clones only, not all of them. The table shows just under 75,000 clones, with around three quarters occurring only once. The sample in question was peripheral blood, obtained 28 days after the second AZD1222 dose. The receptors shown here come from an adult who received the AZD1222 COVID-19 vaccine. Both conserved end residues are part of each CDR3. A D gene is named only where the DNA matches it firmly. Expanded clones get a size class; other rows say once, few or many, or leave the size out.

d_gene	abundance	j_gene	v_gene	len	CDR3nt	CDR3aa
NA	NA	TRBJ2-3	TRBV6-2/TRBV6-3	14	TGTGCCAGCAGTTACGCAGTGAACACAGATACGCAGTATTTT	CASSYAVNTDTQYF
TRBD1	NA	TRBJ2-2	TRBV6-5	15	TGTGCCAGCAGTCAACTACAGGGGGCACACGGGGAGCTGTTTTTT	CASSQLQGAHGELFF
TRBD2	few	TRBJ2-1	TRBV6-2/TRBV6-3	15	TGTGCCAGCAGTTACGGGACTAGCGGGAGTAGTGAGCAGTTCTTC	CASSYGTSGSSEQFF
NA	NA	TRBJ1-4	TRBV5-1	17	TGCGCCAGCAGGGAGACAGTAAATGCAGCAACTAATGAAAAACTGTTTTTT	CASRETVNAATNEKLFF
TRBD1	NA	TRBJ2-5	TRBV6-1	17	TGTGCCAGCAGTGAAGTCGGACAGGGCCCAAACCAAGAGACCCAGTACTTC	CASSEVGQGPNQETQYF
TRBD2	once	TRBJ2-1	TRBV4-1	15	TGCGCCAGCAGCCAGGCACTAGCGGGGGCCCTGGAGCAGTTCTTC	CASSQALAGALEQFF
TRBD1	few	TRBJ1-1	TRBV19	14	TGTGCCAGTACCCTGACAGGGGATGGCTCTGAAGCTTTCTTT	CASTLTGDGSEAFF
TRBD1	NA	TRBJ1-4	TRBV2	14	TGTGCCAGCACCTGGGACAGGTCGGGAGAAAAACTGTTTTTT	CASTWDRSGEKLFF
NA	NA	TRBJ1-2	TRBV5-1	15	TGCGCCAGCAGCTTGGCCGCAGGGGATTCCTATGGCTACACCTTC	CASSLAAGDSYGYTF
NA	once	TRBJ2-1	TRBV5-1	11	TGCGCCAGCAGGGATGTGGATGAGCAGTTCTTC	CASRDVDEQFF
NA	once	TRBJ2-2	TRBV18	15	TGTGCCAGCTCAGTCGGACAGACAAACACCGGGGAGCTGTTTTTT	CASSVGQTNTGELFF
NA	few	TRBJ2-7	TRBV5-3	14	TGTGCCAGAAGCTTGGTAACCTTCACCTACGAGCAGTACTTC	CARSLVTFTYEQYF
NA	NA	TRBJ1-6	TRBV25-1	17	TGTGCCAGCCCCCCTCTGTACGGGAACTCCTATAATTCACCCCTCCACTTT	CASPPLYGNSYNSPLHF
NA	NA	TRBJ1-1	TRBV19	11	TGTGCCAGTAATTACGGCCTTGAAGCTTTCTTT	CASNYGLEAFF
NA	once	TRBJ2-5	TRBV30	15	TGTGCCTGGAGTGTACAGTCGGGGCCCCAAGAGACCCAGTACTTC	CAWSVQSGPQETQYF
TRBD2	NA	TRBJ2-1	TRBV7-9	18	TGTGCCAGCAGCTTAGCCCTAGCGGGGGGCCTAACAAACAATGAGCAGTTCTTC	CASSLALAGGLTNNEQFF
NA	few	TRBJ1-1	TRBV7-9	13	TGTGCCAGCAGCTTCTGGCAGAACACTGAAGCTTTCTTT	CASSFWQNTEAFF
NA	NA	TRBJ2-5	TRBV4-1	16	TGCGCCAGCAGCCAAGATCTTTTCCGGGGGCCGGCGACCCAGTACTTC	CASSQDLFRGPATQYF
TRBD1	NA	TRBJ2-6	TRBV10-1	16	TGCGCCAGCAGTGAGTCGAAGGGGGCCCGGGCCAACGTCCTGACTTTC	CASSESKGARANVLTF
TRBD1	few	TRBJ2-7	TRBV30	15	TGTGCCTGGACTCCGGGCAGGGGGCTAACGTACGAGCAGTACTTC	CAWTPGRGLTYEQYF
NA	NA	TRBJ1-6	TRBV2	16	TGTGCCAGCACCGTGGGCGGAAGCTCCTATAATTCACCCCTCCACTTT	CASTVGGSSYNSPLHF
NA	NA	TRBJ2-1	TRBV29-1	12	TGCAGCGTTAAGGACGGTTACAATGAGCAGTTCTTC	CSVKDGYNEQFF
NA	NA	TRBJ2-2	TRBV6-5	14	TGTGCCAGCAGACAGGGTGGTACCACCGGGGAGCTGTTTTTT	CASRQGGTTGELFF
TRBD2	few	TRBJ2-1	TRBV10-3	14	TGTGCCAGCTCAAGCGGGAGCTCCTACAATGAGCAGTTCTTC	CASSSGSSYNEQFF
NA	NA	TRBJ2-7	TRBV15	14	TGTGCCACCAGCAGAGGCTCACGGGTGGACGAGCAGTACTTC	CATSRGSRVDEQYF
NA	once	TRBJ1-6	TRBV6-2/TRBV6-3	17	TGTGCCAGCAGTTACGGAACAGGGAGGGGAATAGGATCACCCCTCCACTTT	CASSYGTGRGIGSPLHF
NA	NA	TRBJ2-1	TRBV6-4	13	TGTGCCAGCAGTGAATCACCTTGGGGTGAGCAGTTCTTC	CASSESPWGEQFF
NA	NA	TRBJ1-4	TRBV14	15	TGTGCCAGCAGCCAACGCAGGGGATCTAATGAAAAACTGTTTTTT	CASSQRRGSNEKLFF
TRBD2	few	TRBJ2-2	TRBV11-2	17	TGTGCCAGCAGCTTAGATCGGACTAGCGGGAGGGCCGGGGAGCTGTTTTTT	CASSLDRTSGRAGELFF
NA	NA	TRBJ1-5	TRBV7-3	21	TGTGCCAGCAGCTTAAGGGTTGTTGCTTGTTTGGGGCCTAGGTATGATCAGCCCCAGCATTTT	CASSLRVVACLGPRYDQPQHF
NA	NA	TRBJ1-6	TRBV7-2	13	TGTGCCAGCAGCGTAAGGACTCGGCCGCCCCTCCACTTT	CASSVRTRPPLHF
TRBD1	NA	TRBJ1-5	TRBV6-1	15	TGTGCCAGCAGTGACCAGTTAGGGGGCTATCAGCCCCAGCATTTT	CASSDQLGGYQPQHF
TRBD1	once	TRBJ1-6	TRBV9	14	TGTGCCAGCAGCGGGACAGGGGGCCGATCACCCCTCCACTTT	CASSGTGGRSPLHF
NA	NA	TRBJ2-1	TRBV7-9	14	TGTGCCAGCAGCCTCTCGGGAGCGGGCAATGAGCAGTTCTTC	CASSLSGAGNEQFF